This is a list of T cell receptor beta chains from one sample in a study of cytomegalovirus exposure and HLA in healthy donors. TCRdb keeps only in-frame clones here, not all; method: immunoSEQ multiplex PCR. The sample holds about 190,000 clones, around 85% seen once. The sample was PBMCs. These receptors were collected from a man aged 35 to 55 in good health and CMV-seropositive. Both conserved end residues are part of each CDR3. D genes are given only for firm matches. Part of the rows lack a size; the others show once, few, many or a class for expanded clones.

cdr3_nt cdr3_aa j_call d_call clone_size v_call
TGTGCCAGCAGCGAACTAGCGGGGGAGCTTTCGGAGACCCAGTACTTC CASSELAGELSETQYF TRBJ2-5 TRBD2 - TRBV7-2
TGTGCCACAAGACAGGGAAATCAGCCCCAGCATTTT CATRQGNQPQHF TRBJ1-5 TRBD1 - TRBV28
TGTGCCAGCAGGAATGGTGGGCAGTATCAGCCCCAGCATTTT CASRNGGQYQPQHF TRBJ1-5 - few TRBV27
TGTGCCAGCAGGAAGACAGGGGACTATGGCTACACCTTC CASRKTGDYGYTF TRBJ1-2 TRBD1 - TRBV7-2
TGTGCCAGTAGTATAGAAGGGGTGGGGACCCAGTACTTC CASSIEGVGTQYF TRBJ2-5 - - TRBV19
TGTGCCACCAGGACAGATAATCAGCCCCAGCATTTT CATRTDNQPQHF TRBJ1-5 - - TRBV10-3
TGTGCCAGCAGCTTTAACAGCGGGGGGGCCTACGAGCAGTACTTC CASSFNSGGAYEQYF TRBJ2-7 TRBD2 - TRBV7-2
TGCGCCAGCAGCCAAGCAACCGGGACAGGGCCCTACGAGCAGTACTTC CASSQATGTGPYEQYF TRBJ2-7 TRBD1 - TRBV4-3
TGTGCCCACGGCCGGCGGGCCGCCTCTGGAAACACCATATATTTT CAHGRRAASGNTIYF TRBJ1-3 - once TRBV28
TGTGCCAGCCAACACTCCGGGACAGGGAGGGGCGAGCAGTACTTC CASQHSGTGRGEQYF TRBJ2-7 TRBD1 - TRBV2
TGTGCCAGCAGTGTACGCAGGCCTGATTATGGCTACACCTTC CASSVRRPDYGYTF TRBJ1-2 - - TRBV2
TGTGCCAGCTCACCGGCGGGGAACACTGAAGCTTTCTTT CASSPAGNTEAFF TRBJ1-1 - - TRBV18
TGTGCCAGCAGCTTGGCAAGCGGGGGTTACGAGCAGTACTTC CASSLASGGYEQYF TRBJ2-7 TRBD2 - TRBV7-3
TGTGCCAGCAGCGTTTCGGCGGGGGCACAGACCCAGTACTTC CASSVSAGAQTQYF TRBJ2-5 - - TRBV7-9
TGTGCCAGCAGTTACGTGGGGGCAGGGGGTTTCTACGAGCAGTACTTC CASSYVGAGGFYEQYF TRBJ2-7 TRBD1 - TRBV6-5
TGTGCCAGCAGTTTGGCGAGGTCGGGCGAGCAGTACTTC CASSLARSGEQYF TRBJ2-7 - - TRBV27
TGTGCCAGCAGTGAATCGCTGGCTAGCACAGATACGCAGTATTTT CASSESLASTDTQYF TRBJ2-3 - - TRBV6-1